The sequence of this T cell receptor (beta chain) was determined in a study of early T cells in non-severe SARS-CoV-2 infection. TCRdb called the 5' RACE reads again in MiXCR, with one record for every CDR3 protein. The table has 85,000 to 95,000 distinct CDR3 sequences, around 15% seen once; the top ten hold about 0.59%. The specimen sequenced was whole blood. The TCR sequence derives from an adult who was a healthcare worker with PCR-confirmed SARS-CoV-2 infection or an uninfected control (not recorded which).

The CDR3 nucleotides are TGTGCCAGCAGCTTGTTTAGGGGGAGAGCTTTCTTT. It translates to CASSLFRGRAFF. The chain has TRBV5-4 and TRBJ1-1; tentatively, D is TRBD1 (6 bases). In germline, CDR1 is SGHNT, CDR2 YYREEE (reference sequence). The length of the CDR3 is 12 residues. Trimming took 1 base from V and 10 from J, leaving 11 bases between them.